The sequence of this T cell receptor (beta chain) was determined in a study of T cells in localized non-small cell lung cancer. Study results and caveats: Uninvolved adjacent lung had the highest recorded T cell clonality, with tumor below it. Higher T cell density in the blood was associated with longer overall survival, whereas higher adjacent-lung clonality associated with shorter survival. Owing to sequencing of a solitary tumor region, heterogeneity cannot be discounted. Within adjacent lung there appeared a median approximately 59 of the top 100 tumor clones.

A note on this clone: No antigen is known for it.

Sequenced by immunoSEQ multiplex PCR; TCRdb stores in-frame clones only, minus some. Among 890 or so clones listed, over 25% were seen once. Trimming removed 3 bases at V and 4 bases at J, with 12 bases between. Germline V gene data show CDR1 as LNHDA and CDR2 as SQIVND (reference sequence). There are 14 residues in the CDR3. Source: normal lung tissue next to the tumor, taken before any cancer treatment. This clonotype originated in a man aged 40 to 70 with stage II lung adenocarcinoma. The chain has TRBV19 and TRBJ1-2; no firm D call. Written as DNA, the CDR3 is TGTGCCAGTAGTATGATGGAGGGTGGCTATGGCTACACCTTC. Protein product: CASSMMEGGYGYTF.